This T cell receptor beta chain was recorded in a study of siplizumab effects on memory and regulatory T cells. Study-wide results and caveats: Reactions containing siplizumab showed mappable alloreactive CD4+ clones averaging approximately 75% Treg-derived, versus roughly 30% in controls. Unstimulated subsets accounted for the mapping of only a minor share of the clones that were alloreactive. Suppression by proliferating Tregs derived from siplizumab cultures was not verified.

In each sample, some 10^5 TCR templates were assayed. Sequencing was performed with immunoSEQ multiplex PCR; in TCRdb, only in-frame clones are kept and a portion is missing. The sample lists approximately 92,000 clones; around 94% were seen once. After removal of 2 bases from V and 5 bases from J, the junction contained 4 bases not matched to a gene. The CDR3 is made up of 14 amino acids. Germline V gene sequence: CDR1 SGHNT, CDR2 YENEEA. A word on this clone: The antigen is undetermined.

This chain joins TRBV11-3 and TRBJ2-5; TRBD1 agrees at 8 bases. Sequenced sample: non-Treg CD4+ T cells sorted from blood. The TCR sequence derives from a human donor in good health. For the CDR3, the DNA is TGTGCCAGCAGCTTAAGGCAGGGGGCGGAGACCCAGTACTTC. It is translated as CASSLRQGAETQYF.